The rows below give T cell receptor beta chains drawn from one sample of a study of T cell responses to AZD1222 COVID-19 vaccine. Clones were read by immunoSEQ multiplex PCR, and TCRdb kept only the in-frame ones, dropping some. The sample records some 130,000 clones, 90% being singletons. The material was peripheral blood, obtained on day 0 of AZD1222 vaccination. All receptors derive from an adult in good health. Both conserved end residues are part of each CDR3. The D gene is left open where the match is weak. Size is stated for part of the rows, as once, few or many counts, or as a class when the clone is expanded.

J | length | V | size | D | CDR3 | DNA
TRBJ2-7 | 15 | TRBV6-6 | . | . | CASSSPTLASYEQYF | TGTGCCAGCAGTTCCCCGACATTGGCCTCCTACGAGCAGTACTTC
TRBJ2-1 | 15 | TRBV5-4 | . | TRBD2 | CASSWSGGAYNEQFF | TGTGCCAGCAGCTGGAGCGGGGGGGCCTACAATGAGCAGTTCTTC
TRBJ1-3 | 15 | TRBV6-6 | . | . | CASSYTADSGNTIYF | TGTGCCAGCAGTTACACTGCGGATTCTGGAAACACCATATATTTT
TRBJ1-6 | 13 | TRBV18 | once | . | CASSPGAGSPLHF | TGTGCCAGCTCACCAGGTGCGGGGTCACCCCTCCACTTT
TRBJ2-1 | 14 | TRBV6-5 | . | TRBD2 | CASRGLVPYNEQFF | TGTGCCAGCAGAGGACTAGTTCCCTACAATGAGCAGTTCTTC
TRBJ1-2 | 12 | TRBV20-1 | once | . | CSAGEGDYGYTF | TGCAGTGCTGGTGAGGGCGACTATGGCTACACCTTC
TRBJ1-5 | 15 | TRBV28 | . | . | CASSTPGGGHQPQHF | TGTGCCAGCAGCACGCCTGGGGGGGGCCATCAGCCCCAGCATTTT
TRBJ2-1 | 13 | TRBV12-3/TRBV12-4 | . | TRBD2 | CASSAAAGGEQFF | TGTGCCAGCAGTGCGGCCGCGGGGGGTGAGCAGTTCTTC
TRBJ2-7 | 16 | TRBV30 | . | . | CAWSVYSPGVWYEQYF | TGTGCCTGGAGTGTATATTCCCCTGGGGTGTGGTACGAGCAGTACTTC
TRBJ1-2 | 12 | TRBV6-5 | once | . | CASSQDTYGYTF | TGTGCCAGCAGTCAGGACACTTATGGCTACACCTTC
TRBJ2-5 | 15 | TRBV7-9 | . | . | CASSFGRIGGETQYF | TGTGCCAGCAGCTTCGGACGGATTGGGGGGGAGACCCAGTACTTC
TRBJ2-4 | 13 | TRBV28 | . | . | CACSATGINIQYF | TGTGCCTGCAGTGCTACGGGGATAAACATTCAGTACTTC
TRBJ1-1 | 18 | TRBV7-6 | . | . | CASSLRGAGGVMNTEAFF | TGTGCCAGCAGTCTTAGAGGGGCCGGGGGCGTCATGAACACTGAAGCTTTCTTT
TRBJ1-2 | 15 | TRBV4-1 | . | . | CASSPQEPAPYGYTF | TGCGCCAGCAGCCCCCAAGAGCCAGCCCCCTATGGCTACACCTTC
TRBJ2-7 | 14 | TRBV27 | . | . | CASYPYRDPYEQYF | TGTGCCAGCTACCCTTACAGGGACCCCTACGAGCAGTACTTC
TRBJ1-2 | 10 | TRBV28 | . | TRBD1 | CASSSRGYTF | TGTGCCAGCAGTTCCAGGGGGTACACCTTC
TRBJ2-1 | 19 | TRBV5-1 | once | TRBD2 | CASSPPGAGGPFSYNEQFF | TGCGCCAGCAGCCCCCCGGGGGCGGGGGGCCCCTTCTCCTACAATGAGCAGTTCTTC
TRBJ2-1 | 13 | TRBV20-1 | . | . | CSASEGSGNEQFF | TGCAGTGCTAGTGAGGGGTCGGGTAATGAGCAGTTCTTC
TRBJ1-2 | 13 | TRBV24-1 | . | TRBD1 | CATGDRDRPGYTF | TGTGCCACCGGAGACAGGGACCGCCCTGGCTACACCTTC
TRBJ2-1 | 15 | TRBV4-1 | . | . | CASSQDPGRFNEQFF | TGCGCCAGCAGCCAAGATCCCGGCAGGTTCAATGAGCAGTTCTTC
TRBJ2-3 | 11 | TRBV9 | . | . | CASSVGDTQYF | TGTGCCAGCAGCGTGGGGGATACGCAGTATTTT
TRBJ1-3 | 19 | TRBV6-1 | . | TRBD1 | CASSEVRRGGSISGNTIYF | TGTGCCAGCAGTGAAGTGAGGAGAGGGGGCTCGATCTCTGGAAACACCATATATTTT
TRBJ2-5 | 16 | TRBV6-5 | . | TRBD2 | CASSYSGTSGGAWEYF | TGTGCCAGCAGTTACTCTGGGACTAGCGGGGGGGCCTGGGAGTACTTC
TRBJ2-3 | 15 | TRBV6-4 | . | TRBD2 | CASSESSGDVDTQYF | TGTGCCAGCAGTGAGTCTAGCGGGGATGTAGATACGCAGTATTTT
TRBJ2-7 | 13 | TRBV10-3 | . | . | CATGELLNYEQYF | TGTGCCACCGGTGAGCTACTTAACTACGAGCAGTACTTC